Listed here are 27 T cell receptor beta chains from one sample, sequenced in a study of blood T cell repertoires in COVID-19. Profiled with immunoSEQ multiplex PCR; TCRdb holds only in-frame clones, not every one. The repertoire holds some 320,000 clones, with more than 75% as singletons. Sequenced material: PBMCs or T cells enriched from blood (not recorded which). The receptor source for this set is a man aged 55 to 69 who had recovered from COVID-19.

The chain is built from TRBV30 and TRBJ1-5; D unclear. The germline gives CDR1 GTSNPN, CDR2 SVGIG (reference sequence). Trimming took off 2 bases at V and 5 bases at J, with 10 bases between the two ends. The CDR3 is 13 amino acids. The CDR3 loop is CAWSLQRDQPQHF. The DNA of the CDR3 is TGTGCCTGGAGTTTACAGAGGGATCAGCCCCAGCATTTT.

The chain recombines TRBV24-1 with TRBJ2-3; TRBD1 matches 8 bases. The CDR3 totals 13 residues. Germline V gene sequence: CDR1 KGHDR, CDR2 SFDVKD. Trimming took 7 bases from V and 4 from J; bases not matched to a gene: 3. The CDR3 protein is CATRVTGADTQYF. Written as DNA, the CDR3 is TGTGCCACCAGGGTGACAGGGGCAGATACGCAGTATTTT.

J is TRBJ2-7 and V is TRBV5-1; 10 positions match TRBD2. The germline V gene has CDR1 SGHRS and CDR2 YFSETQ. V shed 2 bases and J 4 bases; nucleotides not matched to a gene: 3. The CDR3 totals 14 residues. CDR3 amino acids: CASSFTSGKYEQYF. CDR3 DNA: TGCGCCAGCAGCTTCACTAGCGGGAAATACGAGCAGTACTTC.

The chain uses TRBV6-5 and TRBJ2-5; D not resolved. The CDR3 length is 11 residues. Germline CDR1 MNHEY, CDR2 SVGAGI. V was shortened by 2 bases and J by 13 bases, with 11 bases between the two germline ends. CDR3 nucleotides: TGTGCCAGCAGTTACCAGAAGGCTAGGTACTTC. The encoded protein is CASSYQKARYF.

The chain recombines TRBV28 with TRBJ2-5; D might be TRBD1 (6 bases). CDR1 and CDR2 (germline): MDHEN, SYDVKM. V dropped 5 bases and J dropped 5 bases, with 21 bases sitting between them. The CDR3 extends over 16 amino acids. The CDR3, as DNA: TGTGCCAGCAGTGATGGACAGACCCGGCCGTGGGAGACCCAGTACTTC. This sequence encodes CASSDGQTRPWETQYF. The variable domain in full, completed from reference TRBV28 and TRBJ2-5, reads DVKVTQSSRYLVKRTGEKVFLECVQDMDHENMFWYRQDPGLGLRLIYFSYDVKMKEKGDIPEGYSVSREKKERFSLILESASTNQTSMYLCASSDGQTRPWETQYFGPGTRLLVL.

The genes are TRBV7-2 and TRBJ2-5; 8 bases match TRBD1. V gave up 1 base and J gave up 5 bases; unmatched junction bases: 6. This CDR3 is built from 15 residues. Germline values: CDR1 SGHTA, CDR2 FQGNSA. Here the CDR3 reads CASSLVRGLGETQYF. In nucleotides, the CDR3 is TGTGCCAGCAGCTTAGTCAGGGGGCTTGGGGAGACCCAGTACTTC.

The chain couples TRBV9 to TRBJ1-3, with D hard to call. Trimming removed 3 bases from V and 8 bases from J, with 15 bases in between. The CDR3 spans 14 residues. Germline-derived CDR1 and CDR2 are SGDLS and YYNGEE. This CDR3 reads CASSAFDRRDTIYF. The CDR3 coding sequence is TGTGCCAGCAGCGCCTTCGACCGGCGGGACACCATATATTTT.

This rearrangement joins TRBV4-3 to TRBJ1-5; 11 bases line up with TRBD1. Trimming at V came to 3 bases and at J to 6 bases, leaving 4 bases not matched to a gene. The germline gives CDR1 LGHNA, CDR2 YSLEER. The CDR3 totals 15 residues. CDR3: CASSQDRGRAQPQHF. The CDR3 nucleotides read TGCGCCAGCAGCCAGGACAGGGGGCGCGCTCAGCCCCAGCATTTT.

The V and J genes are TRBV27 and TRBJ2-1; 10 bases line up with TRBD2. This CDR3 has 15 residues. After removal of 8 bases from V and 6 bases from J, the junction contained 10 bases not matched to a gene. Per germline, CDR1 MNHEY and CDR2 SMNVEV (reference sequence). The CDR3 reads CASRFGTSDSNEQFF. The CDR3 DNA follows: TGTGCCAGCCGATTTGGGACTAGCGACTCCAATGAGCAGTTCTTC.

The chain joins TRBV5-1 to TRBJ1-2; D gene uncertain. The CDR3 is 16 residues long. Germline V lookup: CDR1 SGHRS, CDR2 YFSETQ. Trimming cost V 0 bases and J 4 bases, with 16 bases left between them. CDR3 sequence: CASSLDPATRGYGYTF. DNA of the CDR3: TGCGCCAGCAGCTTGGATCCCGCGACGCGCGGCTATGGCTACACCTTC.

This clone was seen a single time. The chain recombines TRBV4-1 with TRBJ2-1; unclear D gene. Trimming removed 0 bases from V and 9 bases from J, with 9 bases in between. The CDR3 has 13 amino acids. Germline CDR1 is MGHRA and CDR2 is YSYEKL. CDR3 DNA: TGCGCCAGCAGCCAAGATAAGCGAATTGAGCAGTTCTTC. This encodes CASSQDKRIEQFF.

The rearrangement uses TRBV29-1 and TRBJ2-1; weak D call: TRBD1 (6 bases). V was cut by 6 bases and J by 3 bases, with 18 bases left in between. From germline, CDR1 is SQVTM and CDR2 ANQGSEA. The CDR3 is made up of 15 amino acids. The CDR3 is CSVLNLDSHYNEQFF. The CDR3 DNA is TGCAGCGTCTTAAATCTGGACAGTCACTACAATGAGCAGTTCTTC.

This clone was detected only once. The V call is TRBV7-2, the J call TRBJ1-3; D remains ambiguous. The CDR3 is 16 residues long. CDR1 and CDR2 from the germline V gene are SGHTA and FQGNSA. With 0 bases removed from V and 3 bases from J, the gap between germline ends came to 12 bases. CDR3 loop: CASSLAGGVGGNTIYF. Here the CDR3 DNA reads TGTGCCAGCAGCTTAGCGGGAGGCGTCGGTGGAAACACCATATATTTT.

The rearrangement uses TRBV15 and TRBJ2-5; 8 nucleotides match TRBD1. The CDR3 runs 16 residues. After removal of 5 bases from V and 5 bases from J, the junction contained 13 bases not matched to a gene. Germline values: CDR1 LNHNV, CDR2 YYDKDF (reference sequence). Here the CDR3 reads CATSSTRTGKAETQYF. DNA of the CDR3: TGTGCCACCAGCTCGACGCGGACAGGGAAGGCGGAGACCCAGTACTTC.

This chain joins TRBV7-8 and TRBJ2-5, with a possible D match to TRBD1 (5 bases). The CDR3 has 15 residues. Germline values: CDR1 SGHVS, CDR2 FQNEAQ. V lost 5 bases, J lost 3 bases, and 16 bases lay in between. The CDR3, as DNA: TGTGCCAGCAGCGCCCGGTTCAGGGAAAAAGAGACCCAGTACTTC. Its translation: CASSARFREKETQYF.

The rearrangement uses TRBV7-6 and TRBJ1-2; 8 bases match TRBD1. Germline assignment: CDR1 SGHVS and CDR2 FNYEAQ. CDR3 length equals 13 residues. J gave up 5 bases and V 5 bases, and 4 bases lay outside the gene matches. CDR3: CASSAQGGYGYTF. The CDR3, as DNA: TGTGCCAGCAGCGCACAGGGGGGGTATGGCTACACCTTC.

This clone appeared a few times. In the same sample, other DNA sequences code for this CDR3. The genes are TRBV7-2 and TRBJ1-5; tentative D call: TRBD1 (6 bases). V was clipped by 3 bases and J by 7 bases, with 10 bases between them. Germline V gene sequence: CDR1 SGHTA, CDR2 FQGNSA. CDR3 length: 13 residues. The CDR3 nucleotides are TGTGCCAGCAGCTTTTTACAGGGCCAGCCCCAGCATTTT. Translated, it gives CASSFLQGQPQHF.

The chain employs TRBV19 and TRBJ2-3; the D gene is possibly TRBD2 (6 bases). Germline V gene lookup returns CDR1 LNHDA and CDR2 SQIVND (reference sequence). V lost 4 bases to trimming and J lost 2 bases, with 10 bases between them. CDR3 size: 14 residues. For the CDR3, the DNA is TGTGCCAGTAGTAGGGAGGAAATCACAGATACGCAGTATTTT. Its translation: CASSREEITDTQYF.

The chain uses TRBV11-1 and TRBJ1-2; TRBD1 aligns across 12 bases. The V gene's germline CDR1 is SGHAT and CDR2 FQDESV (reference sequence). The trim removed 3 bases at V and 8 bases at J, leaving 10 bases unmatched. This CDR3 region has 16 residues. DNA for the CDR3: TGTGCCAGCAGCTTGCTCCGGGACAGGGGGCCGAGAGGCTACACCTTC. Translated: CASSLLRDRGPRGYTF.

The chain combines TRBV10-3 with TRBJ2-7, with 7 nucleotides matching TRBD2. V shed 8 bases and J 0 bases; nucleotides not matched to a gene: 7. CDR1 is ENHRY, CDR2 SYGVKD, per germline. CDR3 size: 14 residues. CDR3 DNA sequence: TGTGCCATCGGGGGGGGAGAAATCTCCTACGAGCAGTACTTC. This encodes CAIGGGEISYEQYF.

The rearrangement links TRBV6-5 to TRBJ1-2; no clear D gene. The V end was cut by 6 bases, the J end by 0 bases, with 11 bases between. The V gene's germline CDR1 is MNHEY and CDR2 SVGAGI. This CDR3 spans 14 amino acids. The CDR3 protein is CASSLGAPNYGYTF. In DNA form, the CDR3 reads TGTGCCAGCAGCCTTGGAGCCCCTAACTATGGCTACACCTTC.

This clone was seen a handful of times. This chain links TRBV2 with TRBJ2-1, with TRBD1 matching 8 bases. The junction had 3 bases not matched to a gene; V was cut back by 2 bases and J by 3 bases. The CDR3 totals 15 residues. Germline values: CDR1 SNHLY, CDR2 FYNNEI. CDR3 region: CASSETGGYYNEQFF. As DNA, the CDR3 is TGTGCCAGCAGTGAAACAGGGGGTTACTACAATGAGCAGTTCTTC.

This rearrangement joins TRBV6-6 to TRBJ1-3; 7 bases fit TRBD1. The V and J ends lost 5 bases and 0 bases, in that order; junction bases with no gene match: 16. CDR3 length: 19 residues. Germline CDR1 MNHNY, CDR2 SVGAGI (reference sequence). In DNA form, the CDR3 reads TGTGCCAGCAGTCCCCCGACCACCAGAGGGGGCTTCTCTGGAAACACCATATATTTT. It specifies CASSPPTTRGGFSGNTIYF.

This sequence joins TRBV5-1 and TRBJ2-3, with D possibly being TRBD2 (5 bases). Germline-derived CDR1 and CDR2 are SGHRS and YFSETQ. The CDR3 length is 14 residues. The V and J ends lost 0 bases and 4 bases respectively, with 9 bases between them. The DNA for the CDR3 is TGCGCCAGCAGCTTGGCCGGAGGTCCAGATACGCAGTATTTT. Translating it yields CASSLAGGPDTQYF.

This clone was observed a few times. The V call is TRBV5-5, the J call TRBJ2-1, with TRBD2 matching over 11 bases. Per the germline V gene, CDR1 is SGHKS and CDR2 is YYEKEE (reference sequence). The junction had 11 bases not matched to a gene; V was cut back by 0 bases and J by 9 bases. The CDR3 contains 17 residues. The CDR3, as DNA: TGTGCCAGCAGCTTGGTAGGGCCGGCTAGCGGGAGGTCTGAGCAGTTCTTC. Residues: CASSLVGPASGRSEQFF.

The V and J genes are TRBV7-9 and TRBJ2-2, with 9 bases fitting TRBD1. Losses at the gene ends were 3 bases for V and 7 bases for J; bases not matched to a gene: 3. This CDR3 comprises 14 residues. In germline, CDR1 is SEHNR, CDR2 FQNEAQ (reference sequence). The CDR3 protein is CASSLGQGVGELFF. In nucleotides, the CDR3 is TGTGCCAGCAGCTTGGGACAGGGTGTCGGGGAGCTGTTTTTT. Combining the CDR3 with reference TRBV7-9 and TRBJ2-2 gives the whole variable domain DTGVSQNPRHKITKRGQNVTFRCDPISEHNRLYWYRQTLGQGPEFLTYFQNEAQLEKSRLLSDRFSAERPKGSFSTLEIQRTEQGDSAMYLCASSLGQGVGELFFGEGSRLTVL.

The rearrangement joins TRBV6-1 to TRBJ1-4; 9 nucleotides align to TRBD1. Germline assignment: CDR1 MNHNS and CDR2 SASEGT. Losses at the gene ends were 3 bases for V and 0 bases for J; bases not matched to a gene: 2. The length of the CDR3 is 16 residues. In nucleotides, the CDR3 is TGTGCCAGCAGTGAGGGACAGGGCCCAACTAATGAAAAACTGTTTTTT. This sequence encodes CASSEGQGPTNEKLFF.